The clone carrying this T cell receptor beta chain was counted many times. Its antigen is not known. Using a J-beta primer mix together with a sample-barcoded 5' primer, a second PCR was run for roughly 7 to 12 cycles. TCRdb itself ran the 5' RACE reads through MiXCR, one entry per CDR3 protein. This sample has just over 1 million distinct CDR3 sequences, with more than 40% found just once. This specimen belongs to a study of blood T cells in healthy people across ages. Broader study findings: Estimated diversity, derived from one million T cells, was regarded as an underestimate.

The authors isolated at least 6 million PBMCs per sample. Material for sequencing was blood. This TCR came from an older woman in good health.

The CDR3 sequence is CASSSIAGLAKNIQYF. CDR3 coding DNA: TGTGCCAGCAGCTCTATAGCGGGATTAGCCAAAAACATTCAGTACTTC. The chain couples TRBV11-2 to TRBJ2-4; 8 bases are a match to TRBD2. The CDR3 has 16 amino acids. CDR1 and CDR2 from the germline V gene are SGHAT and FQNNGV. J gave up 0 bases and V 4 bases, and 5 bases lay outside the gene matches.